The 14 T cell receptor beta chains below come from one sample, sequenced in a study of TIL therapy for anti-PD-1-resistant metastatic lung cancer. The time point is: pre-treatment sample, taken before nivolumab and TIL therapy. The tumor samples were excised metastases, mostly pleural nodules or supraclavicular lymph nodes. The immunoSEQ assay was v3. Sequenced by immunoSEQ multiplex PCR; TCRdb stores in-frame clones only, minus some. Of around 1,000 clones detected, less than 80% appear once; the ten largest clones hold roughly 9.1%. The sequences come from tumor tissue, collected at baseline. The receptors were sampled from a person aged 25-79 years with non-small cell lung cancer.

The V call is TRBV1, the J call TRBJ2-7; TRBD1 reflects the table's D call only, with no check against the DNA. TRBV1 is a known pseudogene. The CDR3 is 15 amino acids. Here the CDR3 DNA reads TGCACCAGCAGCCAAGAAGGGACACAAACCTACGAGCAGTACTTC. Translation gives CTSSQEGTQTYEQYF.

This chain links TRBV7-6 with TRBJ2-1, with 11 positions matching TRBD2. This CDR3 region has 17 residues. CDR1 SGHVS and CDR2 FNYEAQ come from the germline V gene. V gave up 5 bases and J gave up 4 bases; unmatched junction bases: 10. CDR3 sequence reads: CASSAPGRLAGYNEQFF. The CDR3 coding sequence is TGTGCCAGCAGCGCACCGGGCCGACTAGCGGGGTACAATGAGCAGTTCTTC.

This chain uses TRBV7-3 with TRBJ2-1; the match to TRBD2 covers 10 bases. The germline V gene encodes CDR1 SGHTA and CDR2 FQGTGA. This CDR3 has 15 amino acids. V shed 4 bases and J 4 bases; nucleotides not matched to a gene: 4. CDR3 amino acids: CASSSGTSEYNEQFF. The CDR3 coding sequence is TGTGCCAGCAGCTCCGGGACTAGCGAGTACAATGAGCAGTTCTTC.

This chain connects TRBV11-2 to TRBJ2-5, with 7 bases fitting TRBD1. J was trimmed by 2 bases and V by 1 base; bases with no gene match: 4. The CDR3 spans 15 residues. CDR1 is SGHAT and CDR2 is FQNNGV in the germline V gene. CDR3 nucleotide sequence: TGTGCCAGCAGCTTAGGCAGGGGGACGCAAGAGACCCAGTACTTC. It encodes CASSLGRGTQETQYF. The full variable domain, in which reference TRBV11-2 and TRBJ2-5 provide the parts outside the CDR3, is EAGVAQSPRYKIIEKRQSVAFWCNPISGHATLYWYQQILGQGPKLLIQFQNNGVVDDSQLPKDRFSAERLKGVDSTLKIQPAKLEDSAVYLCASSLGRGTQETQYFGPGTRLLVL.

The chain carries TRBV7-2 and TRBJ1-1; D unresolved. V shed 2 bases and J shed 0 bases, with 10 bases lying between them. From germline, CDR1 is SGHTA and CDR2 FQGNSA. There are 15 residues in the CDR3. For the CDR3, the DNA is TGTGCCAGCAGCTTAAGCGCAGGCTTGAACACTGAAGCTTTCTTT. Translation gives CASSLSAGLNTEAFF.

The rearrangement uses TRBV5-3 and TRBJ1-6, with D possibly matching TRBD1 (6 bases). TRBV5-3 has ORF status, its function being uncertain. The CDR3 length is 16 residues. Between the trimmed V and J ends, which lost 6 bases and 0 bases, there was a span of 13 bases. The DNA of the CDR3 is TGTGCCAGAAAACACAGGGTTAGCTCCTATAATTCACCCCTCCACTTT. Its protein product is CARKHRVSSYNSPLHF.

The table lists this clone with a few counts. This chain links TRBV7-2 with TRBJ1-2; 8 bases align to TRBD1. Germline trimming cut 1 base from V and 3 bases from J; bases unmatched to any gene: 4. The CDR3 extends over 15 amino acids. CDR1 and CDR2 from the germline V gene are SGHTA and FQGNSA. CDR3 region: CASSLGGQGYYGYTF. The CDR3, as DNA: TGTGCCAGCAGCTTAGGCGGACAGGGATACTATGGCTACACCTTC.

This chain joins TRBV19 and TRBJ2-1; 10 bases line up with TRBD2. The V and J ends lost 5 bases and 1 base, in that order; junction bases with no gene match: 2. Germline V gene data show CDR1 as LNHDA and CDR2 as SQIVND (reference sequence). The CDR3 extends over 15 amino acids. This CDR3 is CASSSSGSSYNEQFF. As DNA, the CDR3 is TGTGCCAGTAGTTCTAGCGGGAGTTCCTACAATGAGCAGTTCTTC.

The chain is built from TRBV11-2 and TRBJ2-2, with unresolved D. Germline CDR1 SGHAT, CDR2 FQNNGV. V lost 6 bases and J 3 bases, leaving 14 bases between the germline ends. There are 15 residues in the CDR3. The CDR3 sequence: CASSRVKPDTGELFF. The DNA of the CDR3 is TGTGCCAGCAGTAGGGTGAAACCGGACACCGGGGAGCTGTTTTTT.

The chain employs TRBV7-2 and TRBJ1-2; 8 bases agree with TRBD1. Germline V CDR1 and CDR2: SGHTA, FQGNSA. V lost 5 bases and J lost 2; bases outside the gene matches: 7. This CDR3 comprises 15 residues. The CDR3 protein is CASSPGGSGNYGYTF. CDR3 in DNA: TGTGCCAGCAGCCCAGGGGGCTCGGGGAACTATGGCTACACCTTC.

The gene calls are TRBV4-2 and TRBJ1-1; TRBD1 matches at 8 bases. The CDR3 runs 16 residues. The germline gives CDR1 LGHNA, CDR2 YNFKEQ. V lost 5 bases, J lost 0 bases, and 8 bases stayed unmatched. This CDR3 is CASSLRTGIMNTEAFF. In DNA, the CDR3 is TGTGCCAGCAGCTTACGGACAGGGATCATGAACACTGAAGCTTTCTTT.

V is TRBV25-1 and J is TRBJ1-5, with 8 bases lining up with TRBD1. V gave up 4 bases and J gave up 15 bases; unmatched junction bases: 8. Looked up from germline, CDR1 is MGHDK and CDR2 is SYGVNS. The CDR3 contains 12 residues. CDR3 sequence reads: CASSAGQGKLHF. For the CDR3, the DNA is TGTGCCAGCAGTGCCGGACAGGGTAAATTGCATTTT.

This chain connects TRBV5-1 to TRBJ2-3; TRBD2 agrees at 7 bases. V shed 4 bases and J 0 bases; nucleotides not matched to a gene: 11. Germline V gene data show CDR1 as SGHRS and CDR2 as YFSETQ. CDR3 length: 17 amino acids. CDR3 nucleotide sequence: TGCGCCAGCAGCCCCCGGCCTAGCGGCTCTAGCACAGATACGCAGTATTTT. As protein: CASSPRPSGSSTDTQYF.

The J gene is TRBJ2-7, the V gene TRBV12-5; D is ambiguous. This CDR3 is built from 12 residues. Germline loops: CDR1 LGHNT, CDR2 FRNRAP. Trimming removed 7 bases from V and 0 bases from J, with 7 bases in between. The CDR3 loop reads CASAPFSYEQYF. CDR3 nucleotide sequence: TGTGCTAGTGCCCCGTTCTCCTACGAGCAGTACTTC.